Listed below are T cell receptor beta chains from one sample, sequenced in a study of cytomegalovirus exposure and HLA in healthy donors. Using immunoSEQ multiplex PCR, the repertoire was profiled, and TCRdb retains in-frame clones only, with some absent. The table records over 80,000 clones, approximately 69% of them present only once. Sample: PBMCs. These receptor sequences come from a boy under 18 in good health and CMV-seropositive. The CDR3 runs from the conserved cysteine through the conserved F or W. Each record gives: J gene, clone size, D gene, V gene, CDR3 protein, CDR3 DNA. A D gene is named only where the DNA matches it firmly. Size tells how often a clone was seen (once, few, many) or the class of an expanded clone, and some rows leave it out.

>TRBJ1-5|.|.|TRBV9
CASSVGPGGNQPQNF
TGTGCCAGCAGCGTAGGACCGGGGGGCAATCAGCCCCAGAATTTT
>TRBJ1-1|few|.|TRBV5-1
CASSWRASTEAFF
TGCGCCAGCAGCTGGAGGGCTAGCACTGAAGCTTTCTTT
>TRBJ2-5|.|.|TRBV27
CASSSSLLRDKETQYF
TGTGCCAGCAGTTCTTCTCTACTCCGGGATAAAGAGACCCAGTACTTC
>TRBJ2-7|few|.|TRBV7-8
CASSLTRGYEQYF
TGTGCCAGCAGCTTAACCCGGGGCTACGAGCAGTACTTC
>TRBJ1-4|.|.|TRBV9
CASSVEAGWNEKLFF
TGTGCCAGCAGCGTCGAGGCCGGCTGGAATGAAAAACTGTTTTTT
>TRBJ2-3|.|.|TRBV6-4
CASSNYITDTQYF
TGTGCCAGCAGTAACTACATCACAGATACGCAGTATTTT
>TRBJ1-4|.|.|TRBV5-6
CASSLVRTPLSATNEKLFF
TGTGCCAGCAGCTTGGTTCGGACACCTCTTTCCGCAACTAATGAAAAACTGTTTTTT
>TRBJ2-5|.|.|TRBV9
CASSVEAGAMETQYF
TGTGCCAGCAGCGTAGAAGCAGGGGCAATGGAGACCCAGTACTTC
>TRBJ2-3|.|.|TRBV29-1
CSVEAARDTQYF
TGCAGCGTTGAAGCTGCTAGGGATACGCAGTATTTT
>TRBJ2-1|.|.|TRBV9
CASSSSLRDSYNEQFF
TGTGCCAGCAGCTCTTCCCTACGGGACTCCTACAATGAGCAGTTCTTC
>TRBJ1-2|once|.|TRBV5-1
CASSPAEAPHGYTF
TGCGCCAGCAGCCCCGCTGAGGCGCCCCATGGCTACACCTTC
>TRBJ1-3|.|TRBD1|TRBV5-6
CASSLRQGIAGNTIYF
TGTGCCAGCAGCCTACGACAGGGGATCGCCGGAAACACCATATATTTT
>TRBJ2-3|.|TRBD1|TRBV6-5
CASRPGTGYYTQYF
TGTGCCAGCAGGCCTGGGACAGGTTACTATACGCAGTATTTT
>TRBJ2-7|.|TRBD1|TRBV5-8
CASSHGQGGFEQYF
TGTGCCAGCAGCCATGGACAGGGGGGATTCGAGCAGTACTTC
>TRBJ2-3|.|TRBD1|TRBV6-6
CASSRTGLTDTQYF
TGTGCCAGCAGTAGGACAGGGTTAACAGATACGCAGTATTTT
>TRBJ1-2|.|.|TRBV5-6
CASRLVDRFDSGGYTF
TGTGCCAGCAGACTAGTCGACAGGTTCGATTCGGGCGGCTACACCTTC
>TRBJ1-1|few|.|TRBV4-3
CASSQDLSVPPEAFF
TGCGCCAGCAGCCAAGATTTGTCAGTCCCCCCTGAAGCTTTCTTT
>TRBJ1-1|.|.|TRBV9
CASSVGAARNTEAFF
TGTGCCAGCAGCGTAGGGGCCGCGAGGAACACTGAAGCTTTCTTT
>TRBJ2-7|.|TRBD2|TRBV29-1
CSARTSGTYEQYF
TGCAGCGCCCGGACTAGCGGGACCTACGAGCAGTACTTC
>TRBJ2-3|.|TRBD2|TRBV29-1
CSVEDLSGVGTDTQYF
TGCAGCGTTGAAGATCTTAGCGGGGTTGGCACAGATACGCAGTATTTT
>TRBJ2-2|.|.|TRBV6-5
CASSFRTNTGELFF
TGTGCCAGCAGTTTCAGAACGAACACCGGGGAGCTGTTTTTT
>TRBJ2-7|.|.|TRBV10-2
CASSEGRSYEQYF
TGCGCCAGCAGTGAGGGCAGATCCTACGAGCAGTACTTC
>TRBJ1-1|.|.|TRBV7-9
CSSSSEERPNTEAFF
TGTTCCAGCAGCTCAGAGGAGAGACCGAACACTGAAGCTTTCTTT
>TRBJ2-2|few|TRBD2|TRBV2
CASRAPRTSGGNTGELFF
TGTGCCAGCAGGGCCCCCCGGACTAGCGGGGGGAACACCGGGGAGCTGTTTTTT
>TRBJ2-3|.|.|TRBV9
CASSVSKDTQYF
TGTGCCAGCAGCGTATCAAAAGATACGCAGTATTTT
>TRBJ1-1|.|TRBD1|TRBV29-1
CSVEDKTGVGTEAFF
TGCAGCGTTGAAGACAAGACAGGGGTGGGCACTGAAGCTTTCTTT
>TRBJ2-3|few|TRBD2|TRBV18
CASSPPRLAGADTQYF
TGTGCCAGCTCACCACCACGTCTAGCGGGGGCAGATACGCAGTATTTT
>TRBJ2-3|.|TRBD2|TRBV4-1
CASSHWAIAGLGTDTQYF
TGCGCCAGCAGCCACTGGGCGATAGCGGGGTTGGGCACAGATACGCAGTATTTT
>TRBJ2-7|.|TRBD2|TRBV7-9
CASSQGTETSGGISYEQYF
TGTGCCAGCAGCCAAGGGACAGAGACTAGCGGGGGTATCTCCTACGAGCAGTACTTC
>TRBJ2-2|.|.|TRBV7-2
CASSPGEAGTTGELFF
TGTGCCAGCAGCCCGGGGGAGGCAGGAACCACCGGGGAGCTGTTTTTT
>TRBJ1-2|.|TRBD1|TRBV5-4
CASSARTGDNYGYTF
TGTGCCAGCAGCGCAAGGACAGGGGATAACTATGGCTACACCTTC
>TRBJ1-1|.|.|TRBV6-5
CASSSSHWVGGPEAFF
TGTGCCAGCAGTTCCTCTCACTGGGTGGGGGGACCTGAAGCTTTCTTT
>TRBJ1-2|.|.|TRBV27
CASSLFVGNPGSRPLGYGYTF
TGTGCCAGCAGTTTATTCGTAGGAAACCCGGGTTCAAGGCCCTTAGGATATGGCTACACCTTC